This entry concerns a single T cell receptor (beta chain). What it binds is not known. The table came from immunoSEQ multiplex PCR; TCRdb's copy has only in-frame clones and leaves some out. The data hold some 50,000 clones, with less than 70% observed a single time. The entry originates in a study of a mutant IDH1 vaccine in newly diagnosed glioma. Study-wide context: Before enrollment, the patients had been treated with radiotherapy alone, temozolomide alone, or both together. Most of them had received both. Week 35 was assigned to visit V12, and week 47 was assigned to visit V13.

The time point: week 47, end of study. A 20-mer mutant IDH1 peptide at 300 ug was injected subcutaneously with topical imiquimod. Patients received eight vaccinations in weeks 1, 3, 5, 7, 11, 15, 19, 23. The study enrolled donors with new WHO grade 3 or 4 IDH1-mutant, ATRX-lost astrocytomas. Germline V lookup: CDR1 KGHSH, CDR2 LQKENI. The CDR3 spans 16 residues. Germline trimming cut 3 bases from V and 2 bases from J; bases unmatched to any gene: 7. The specimen was peripheral blood mononuclear cells (PBMCs), collected from a glioma patient whose treatment included an IDH1 peptide vaccine. This chain joins TRBV18 and TRBJ1-5; 7 positions match TRBD1. This receptor was taken from a man between 35 and 55 years old with glioma. Some clones in this sample may be carry-over from other donors' samples. This chain's CDR3 is CASSPTGVRGNQPQHF. Written as DNA, the CDR3 is TGTGCCAGCTCACCCACAGGGGTACGGGGCAATCAGCCCCAGCATTTT.